This T cell receptor (beta chain) appears in the sequencing data of a study of CD8 T cells in Susac syndrome. RNA totalling about 0.45 to 1 ug underwent reverse transcription with random hexamers. Multiplex PCR with immunoSEQ amplified the TCR beta CDR3 across 54 Vbeta and 13 Jbeta. In TCRdb, the immunoSEQ multiplex PCR reads were re-called with MiXCR into one record per CDR3 protein. This sample has just over 150,000 distinct CDR3 sequences, with over 95% found just once. CD8+ and CD4+ T cells from blood underwent TCR beta sequencing. The V and J ends lost 3 bases and 5 bases, in that order; junction bases with no gene match: 7. The CDR3 runs 15 residues. Germline V gene data show CDR1 as MNHEY and CDR2 as SMNVEV (reference sequence).

V gene TRBV27 combines with J gene TRBJ1-2; 9 positions agree with TRBD1. This receptor was taken from a human donor with multiple sclerosis. The sample consisted of CD8+ T cells from PBMCs. CDR3 sequence reads: CASSFSGTGNYGYTF. In DNA form, the CDR3 reads TGTGCCAGCAGTTTCAGTGGGACAGGGAATTATGGCTACACCTTC.